The entry below gives a single TCR beta chain sequence along with its context. Its specificity is unknown. This record belongs to a study of early stage breast cancer tumors. Study overall: ER+/PR+/HER2- status applied to about 70% of the 16 invasive breast tumors. Samples were sequenced at about 10-fold average coverage. Whole-study findings and limits: Unsorted bulk genomic DNA sequencing lacked pairing and functional marker data.

Generated by immunoSEQ multiplex PCR, the TCRdb table keeps only in-frame clones and is missing some. Among some 58,000 clones listed, roughly 80% were seen once. The V and J ends lost 2 bases and 1 base respectively, with 8 bases between them. CDR3 size: 14 residues. Germline V lookup: CDR1 MNHNY, CDR2 SVGAGI (reference sequence). The gene calls are TRBV6-6 and TRBJ1-1; D is possibly TRBD1 (5 bases). This receptor was identified in a person aged 30 to 39 with breast cancer. Sequencing input: blood. The CDR3 nucleotides read TGTGCCAGCAGTTACCAGCAGGGGAACACTGAAGCTTTCTTT. The encoded protein is CASSYQQGNTEAFF.